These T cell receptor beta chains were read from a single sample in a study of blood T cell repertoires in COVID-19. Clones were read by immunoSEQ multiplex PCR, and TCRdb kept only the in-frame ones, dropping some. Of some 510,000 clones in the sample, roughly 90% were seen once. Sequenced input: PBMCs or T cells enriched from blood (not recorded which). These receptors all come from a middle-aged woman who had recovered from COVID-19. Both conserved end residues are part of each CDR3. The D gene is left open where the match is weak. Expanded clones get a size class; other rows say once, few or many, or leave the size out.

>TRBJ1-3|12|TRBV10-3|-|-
CAIKGAGNTIYF
TGTGCCATCAAAGGGGCTGGAAACACCATATATTTT
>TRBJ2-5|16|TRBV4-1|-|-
CASSQGYARVEGTQYF
TGCGCCAGCAGCCAAGGTTACGCCCGGGTAGAGGGGACCCAGTACTTC
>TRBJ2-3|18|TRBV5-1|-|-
CASSFETGTSTSTDTQYF
TGCGCCAGCAGCTTCGAAACGGGGACATCCACTAGCACAGATACGCAGTATTTT
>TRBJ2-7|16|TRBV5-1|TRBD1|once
CASSLTGDPSSYEQYF
TGCGCCAGCAGCTTAACAGGGGACCCGAGCTCCTACGAGCAGTACTTC
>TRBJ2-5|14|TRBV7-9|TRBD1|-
CASSLQGAGETQYF
TGTGCCAGCAGCTTACAGGGGGCCGGGGAGACCCAGTACTTC
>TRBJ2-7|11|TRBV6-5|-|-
CASKGGNEQYF
TGTGCCAGCAAGGGCGGGAACGAGCAGTACTTC
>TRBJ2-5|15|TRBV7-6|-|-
CASRKTGYGHETQYF
TGTGCCAGCAGAAAAACAGGGTATGGGCACGAGACCCAGTACTTC
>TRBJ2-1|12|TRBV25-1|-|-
CASSESGHEQFF
TGTGCCAGCAGTGAATCAGGGCATGAGCAGTTCTTC
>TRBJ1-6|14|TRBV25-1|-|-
CASSEALGNSPLHF
TGTGCCAGCAGTGAAGCGCTCGGGAATTCACCCCTCCACTTT
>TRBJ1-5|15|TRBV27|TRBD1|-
CASSRQGQGNQPQHF
TGTGCCAGCAGCCGACAGGGACAGGGGAATCAGCCCCAGCATTTT
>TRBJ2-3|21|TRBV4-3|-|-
CASSQEPAGNTGLTRTDTQYF
TGCGCCAGCAGCCAAGAACCTGCCGGGAATACGGGACTCACCCGCACAGATACGCAGTATTTT
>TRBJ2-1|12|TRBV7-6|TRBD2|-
CASSTPSGEQFF
TGTGCCAGCAGCACTCCTAGCGGGGAGCAGTTCTTC
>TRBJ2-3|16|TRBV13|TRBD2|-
CASSFRLAGSTDTQYF
TGTGCCAGCAGCTTCCGGCTAGCGGGGAGCACAGATACGCAGTATTTT
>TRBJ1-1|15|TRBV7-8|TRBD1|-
CASSTGTGGRTEAFF
TGTGCCAGCAGCACCGGGACAGGGGGGCGAACTGAAGCTTTCTTT